A selection of T cell receptor beta chains follows, all from one sample in a study of CD8 T cells in ankylosing spondylitis. TCRdb called the 5' RACE reads again in MiXCR, with one record for every CDR3 protein. This table has 250,000 to 350,000 distinct CDR3 sequences, roughly 8% appearing once. Material: blood, either unsorted or a sorted T cell fraction (not recorded which). These receptors all stem from a male donor with ankylosing spondylitis. Both conserved end residues are part of each CDR3. D genes are given only for firm matches. Clone size appears in some rows only: once, few, many, or a class for an expanded clone.

d_call	clone_size	v_call	j_call	cdr3_aa	cdr3_nt
.	many	TRBV4-1	TRBJ1-1	CASSQPGSGAAFF	TGCGCCAGCAGCCAACCAGGGAGTGGGGCAGCTTTCTTT
TRBD1	many	TRBV7-2	TRBJ2-7	CASSLRTGEGYEQYF	TGTGCCAGCAGCTTAAGGACAGGGGAGGGTTACGAGCAGTACTTC
TRBD2	.	TRBV6-2/TRBV6-3	TRBJ2-1	CASSRLAGGTNEQFF	TGTGCCAGCAGTCGACTAGCGGGAGGAACTAATGAGCAGTTCTTC
.	few	TRBV7-8	TRBJ1-1	CASRQWGGGMSTEAFF	TGTGCCAGCAGACAATGGGGGGGAGGGATGAGCACTGAAGCTTTCTTT
.	many	TRBV29-1	TRBJ1-2	CSVAQNRGYTF	TGCAGCGTTGCCCAGAACCGGGGCTACACCTTC
TRBD2	.	TRBV6-1	TRBJ2-5	CARGSGETQYF	TGTGCCCGCGGGAGTGGGGAGACCCAGTACTTC
TRBD2	many	TRBV25-1	TRBJ2-2	CASSELLAGVGSGELFF	TGTGCCAGCAGTGAATTGCTAGCGGGAGTCGGTTCCGGGGAGCTGTTTTTT
TRBD2	.	TRBV28	TRBJ2-1	CASSLHTGLAINEQFF	TGTGCCAGCAGTTTACATACGGGACTAGCAATTAATGAGCAGTTCTTC
.	few	TRBV20-1	TRBJ1-1	CSAFRAPLEAFF	TGCAGTGCTTTCCGCGCCCCTTTGGAAGCTTTCTTT
.	.	TRBV5-1	TRBJ2-5	CASSLLSQETQYF	TGCGCCAGCAGCTTGTTAAGTCAAGAGACCCAGTACTTC
.	few	TRBV7-2	TRBJ2-1	CASSLDRLAHNEQFF	TGTGCCAGCAGCTTAGACCGCCTAGCGCACAATGAGCAGTTCTTC
TRBD1	few	TRBV10-3	TRBJ1-1	CAISESDRVGTEAFF	TGTGCCATCAGTGAGTCCGACAGGGTGGGAACTGAAGCTTTCTTT
TRBD2	many	TRBV3-1	TRBJ2-5	CASSRTSGQETQYF	TGTGCCAGCAGTCGGACTAGCGGTCAAGAGACCCAGTACTTC
TRBD1	few	TRBV9	TRBJ2-1	CASSLGTGGFDEQFF	TGTGCCAGCAGCCTCGGGACAGGGGGTTTCGATGAGCAGTTCTTC
TRBD2	many	TRBV12-3/TRBV12-4	TRBJ2-1	CASSTTSGRNEQFF	TGTGCCAGCAGTACGACTAGCGGGAGGAATGAGCAGTTCTTC
.	.	TRBV10-3	TRBJ2-2	CAIMYRAGGELFF	TGTGCCATCATGTACAGGGCCGGGGGGGAGCTGTTTTTT
.	.	TRBV7-9	TRBJ2-7	CASSVWRDPYEQYF	TGTGCCAGCAGCGTCTGGCGGGACCCCTACGAGCAGTACTTC
.	.	TRBV11-2	TRBJ2-5	CASSLDLARQETQYF	TGTGCCAGCAGCTTAGACCTAGCGCGACAAGAGACCCAGTACTTC
.	few	TRBV24-1	TRBJ2-1	CATSKTSSPYNEQFF	TGTGCCACCAGTAAGACTAGTTCCCCCTACAATGAGCAGTTCTTC
.	many	TRBV4-1	TRBJ1-4	CASSQGTGTLFF	TGCGCCAGCAGCCAAGGGACCGGGACACTGTTTTTT
.	few	TRBV3-1	TRBJ2-3	CASSQPLGNTDTQYF	TGTGCCAGCAGCCAACCACTAGGAAACACAGATACGCAGTATTTT
.	.	TRBV7-3	TRBJ2-2	CASSSLGGNTGELFF	TGTGCCAGCAGCTCACTGGGGGGAAACACCGGGGAGCTGTTTTTT
TRBD2	.	TRBV9	TRBJ2-7	CASSVGDYPNYEQYF	TGTGCCAGCAGCGTAGGGGACTACCCCAACTACGAGCAGTACTTC
.	many	TRBV5-1	TRBJ1-1	CASSSSMNTEAFF	TGCGCCAGCAGCTCCTCGATGAACACTGAAGCTTTCTTT
TRBD2	few	TRBV11-2	TRBJ2-1	CASSLSGIRYNEQFF	TGTGCCAGCAGCTTAAGCGGGATCCGATACAATGAGCAGTTCTTC
TRBD2	many	TRBV29-1	TRBJ2-2	CSVDTSGSRTGELFF	TGCAGCGTAGACACTAGCGGGAGTAGGACCGGGGAGCTGTTTTTT
TRBD2	.	TRBV20-1	TRBJ2-7	CSAREGLAGFNEQYF	TGCAGTGCTAGAGAGGGACTAGCGGGATTCAACGAGCAGTACTTC
.	few	TRBV19	TRBJ2-1	CAADDGASGEQFF	TGTGCCGCCGACGACGGGGCCTCCGGGGAGCAGTTCTTC
.	many	TRBV4-1	TRBJ2-7	CASSPDEGYYEQYF	TGCGCCAGCAGCCCCGACGAGGGGTATTACGAGCAGTACTTC
.	.	TRBV20-1	TRBJ2-3	CSVSGKGTDTQYF	TGCAGTGTCTCCGGGAAGGGCACAGATACGCAGTATTTT
TRBD2	.	TRBV12-3/TRBV12-4	TRBJ2-3	CASSSPRLAGTPDTQYF	TGTGCCAGCAGCTCCCCCCGACTAGCGGGAACCCCAGATACGCAGTATTTT
.	many	TRBV29-1	TRBJ2-3	CSVHRTQDTQYF	TGCAGCGTCCACCGGACGCAAGATACGCAGTATTTT
.	.	TRBV20-1	TRBJ1-5	CSARDEGRSNQPQHF	TGCAGTGCTAGAGATGAGGGACGTAGCAATCAGCCCCAGCATTTT
.	.	TRBV27	TRBJ2-2	CASSFFGRLGGELFF	TGTGCCAGCAGTTTCTTCGGGCGGCTCGGCGGGGAGCTGTTTTTT
.	.	TRBV20-1	TRBJ2-7	CSALRAGVSYEQYF	TGCAGTGCTCTCCGCGCCGGGGTCTCCTACGAGCAGTACTTC
.	few	TRBV5-1	TRBJ2-5	CASSPASRRETQYF	TGCGCCAGCAGCCCTGCCAGTCGGAGGGAGACCCAGTACTTC
.	many	TRBV4-1	TRBJ1-4	CASGSVTGEKLFF	TGCGCCAGTGGGTCGGTGACCGGCGAAAAACTGTTTTTT
TRBD2	few	TRBV5-1	TRBJ2-1	CASVVGGVSSYNEQFF	TGCGCCAGCGTCGTTGGGGGGGTGAGCTCCTACAATGAGCAGTTCTTC
.	few	TRBV5-5	TRBJ2-3	CASKRTDTQYF	TGTGCCAGCAAGAGAACAGATACGCAGTATTTT
.	few	TRBV27	TRBJ1-5	CASSLGGTGSLLSNHPQHF	TGTGCCAGCAGTTTAGGGGGGACGGGCAGTCTGTTGAGCAATCACCCCCAGCATTTT
TRBD2	few	TRBV5-1	TRBJ2-5	CASSLEVPGGSGETQYF	TGCGCCAGCAGCTTGGAAGTGCCGGGGGGATCCGGGGAGACCCAGTACTTC
TRBD1	many	TRBV12-3/TRBV12-4	TRBJ1-2	CASRTGVYGYTF	TGTGCCAGCAGAACAGGGGTCTATGGCTACACCTTC
TRBD1	many	TRBV29-1	TRBJ1-5	CSVRQGGEPQHF	TGCAGCGTCCGACAGGGAGGAGAGCCCCAGCATTTT
.	.	TRBV6-6	TRBJ2-5	CASTPVAQETQYF	TGTGCCAGCACCCCGGTGGCCCAAGAGACCCAGTACTTC
TRBD1	.	TRBV6-1	TRBJ2-2	CASRPIGDRVDTGELFF	TGTGCCAGCAGGCCCATCGGGGACAGAGTGGACACCGGGGAGCTGTTTTTT
TRBD2	.	TRBV20-1	TRBJ2-3	CSASGTSVKVDTQYF	TGCAGTGCTAGCGGGACTAGCGTAAAGGTAGATACGCAGTATTTT
.	few	TRBV29-1	TRBJ2-5	CSVVRAQETQYF	TGCAGCGTTGTGCGGGCCCAAGAGACCCAGTACTTC
TRBD1	.	TRBV2	TRBJ2-7	CASRKRTGEYEQYF	TGTGCCAGCAGGAAGCGGACAGGGGAGTACGAGCAGTACTTC
TRBD2	many	TRBV29-1	TRBJ2-1	CSVGTSGVRGNEQFF	TGCAGCGTAGGGACTAGCGGGGTCCGGGGGAATGAGCAGTTCTTC
TRBD1	few	TRBV5-5	TRBJ2-7	CASSYRGADEQYF	TGTGCCAGCAGCTACAGGGGGGCGGACGAGCAGTACTTC
TRBD1	many	TRBV20-1	TRBJ1-1	CSARTGLGNTEAFF	TGCAGTGCTAGGACAGGGCTCGGGAACACTGAAGCTTTCTTT
.	.	TRBV3-1	TRBJ2-1	CASSQDPLAAYNEQFF	TGTGCCAGCAGCCAAGATCCCCTAGCCGCCTACAATGAGCAGTTCTTC
TRBD1	.	TRBV7-7	TRBJ2-1	CASSLGTGDEQFF	TGTGCCAGCAGCTTAGGGACAGGGGACGAGCAGTTCTTC
.	few	TRBV7-9	TRBJ2-1	CASSGRQKIVDEQFF	TGTGCCAGCAGCGGGAGACAGAAAATCGTCGATGAGCAGTTCTTC
.	.	TRBV28	TRBJ1-4	CASQTDSIGGREKLFF	TGTGCCAGCCAAACGGACAGTATCGGGGGCAGGGAAAAACTGTTTTTT